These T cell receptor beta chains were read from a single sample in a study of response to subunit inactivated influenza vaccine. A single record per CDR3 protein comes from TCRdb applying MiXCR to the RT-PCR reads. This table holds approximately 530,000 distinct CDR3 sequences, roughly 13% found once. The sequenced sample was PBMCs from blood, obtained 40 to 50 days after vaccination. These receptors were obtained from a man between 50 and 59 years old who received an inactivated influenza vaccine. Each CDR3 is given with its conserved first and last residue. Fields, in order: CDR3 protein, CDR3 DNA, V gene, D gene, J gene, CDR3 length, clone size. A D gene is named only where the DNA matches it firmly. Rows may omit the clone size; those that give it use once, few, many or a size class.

CDR3: CASSLRPGTFYNEQFF; DNA: TGCGCCAGCAGCCTTCGTCCCGGGACTTTCTACAATGAGCAGTTCTTC; V: TRBV4-1; D: .; J: TRBJ2-1; length: 16; size: .
CDR3: CASSIRAGAQETQYF; DNA: TGTGCCAGCAGCATCCGGGCCGGGGCTCAAGAGACCCAGTACTTC; V: TRBV4-2; D: .; J: TRBJ2-5; length: 15; size: .
CDR3: CAWSVAGGYEQYF; DNA: TGTGCCTGGAGTGTCGCAGGGGGCTACGAGCAGTACTTC; V: TRBV30; D: TRBD1; J: TRBJ2-7; length: 13; size: .
CDR3: CASSFTEGSQETQYF; DNA: TGTGCCAGCAGCTTCACTGAGGGGAGCCAAGAGACCCAGTACTTC; V: TRBV7-6; D: .; J: TRBJ2-5; length: 15; size: .
CDR3: CASSLEATTDTQYF; DNA: TGTGCCAGCAGCTTAGAAGCGACTACAGATACGCAGTATTTT; V: TRBV7-6; D: .; J: TRBJ2-3; length: 14; size: .
CDR3: CASSSTSGGTLHNEQFF; DNA: TGTGCCAGCAGCTCGACTAGCGGGGGGACGTTACACAATGAGCAGTTCTTC; V: TRBV5-6; D: TRBD2; J: TRBJ2-1; length: 17; size: many
CDR3: CTIQRGTGQETQYF; DNA: TGCACCATACAGAGGGGGACAGGTCAAGAGACCCAGTACTTC; V: TRBV29-1; D: TRBD1; J: TRBJ2-5; length: 14; size: .
CDR3: CSVVRQGAYEQYF; DNA: TGCAGCGTTGTCCGACAGGGAGCCTACGAGCAGTACTTC; V: TRBV29-1; D: TRBD1; J: TRBJ2-7; length: 13; size: many
CDR3: CASSHPPGGRRTDTQYF; DNA: TGCGCCAGCAGCCACCCCCCGGGCGGGAGACGTACAGATACGCAGTATTTT; V: TRBV4-1; D: TRBD2; J: TRBJ2-3; length: 17; size: .
CDR3: CATSSTWSTDTQYF; DNA: TGTGCCACCAGCAGTACTTGGAGCACAGATACGCAGTATTTT; V: TRBV15; D: .; J: TRBJ2-3; length: 14; size: .
CDR3: CASSLRQENYEQYF; DNA: TGTGCCAGCAGCTTAAGGCAGGAAAACTACGAGCAGTACTTC; V: TRBV7-2; D: .; J: TRBJ2-7; length: 14; size: .
CDR3: CATSRDIGVLSTDTQYF; DNA: TGTGCCACCAGCAGAGATATAGGGGTCCTAAGCACAGATACGCAGTATTTT; V: TRBV15; D: .; J: TRBJ2-3; length: 17; size: few
CDR3: CASSLQGWVTEAFF; DNA: TGCGCCAGCAGCTTACAGGGGTGGGTCACTGAAGCTTTCTTT; V: TRBV5-1; D: TRBD1; J: TRBJ1-1; length: 14; size: few
CDR3: CASSLLQGDGYTF; DNA: TGCGCCAGCAGCTTGTTGCAGGGCGATGGCTACACCTTC; V: TRBV5-1; D: .; J: TRBJ1-2; length: 13; size: many
CDR3: CSARRSAGSVYNEQFF; DNA: TGCAGTGCTAGAAGGTCGGCGGGTTCCGTGTACAATGAGCAGTTCTTC; V: TRBV20-1; D: .; J: TRBJ2-1; length: 16; size: many
CDR3: CASSIGPDTEAFF; DNA: TGTGCCAGCAGTATAGGACCGGACACTGAAGCTTTCTTT; V: TRBV27; D: .; J: TRBJ1-1; length: 13; size: many
CDR3: CASSQDRAQVQPQYF; DNA: TGCGCCAGCAGCCAAGACAGGGCCCAGGTACAGCCTCAGTACTTC; V: TRBV4-3; D: .; J: TRBJ2-7; length: 15; size: few
CDR3: CSARAGTAYLTGANVLTF; DNA: TGCAGTGCTAGAGCCGGGACAGCGTATCTAACTGGGGCCAACGTCCTGACTTTC; V: TRBV20-1; D: TRBD1; J: TRBJ2-6; length: 18; size: .
CDR3: CSASSGPLANEQFF; DNA: TGCAGTGCTAGCAGCGGACCCCTAGCGAACGAGCAGTTCTTC; V: TRBV20-1; D: .; J: TRBJ2-1; length: 14; size: many
CDR3: CASSYQGRVNTEAFF; DNA: TGTGCCAGCAGTTACCAAGGCAGGGTGAACACTGAAGCTTTCTTT; V: TRBV6-5; D: .; J: TRBJ1-1; length: 15; size: .
CDR3: CSARETGREAFF; DNA: TGCAGTGCTAGAGAAACCGGGAGGGAAGCTTTCTTT; V: TRBV20-1; D: .; J: TRBJ1-1; length: 12; size: few
CDR3: CASSLEWGRGSYEQYF; DNA: TGCGCCAGCAGCTTGGAGTGGGGCCGGGGCTCCTACGAGCAGTACTTC; V: TRBV5-1; D: .; J: TRBJ2-7; length: 16; size: .
CDR3: CSVWDSTSGNTIYF; DNA: TGCAGCGTTTGGGACAGCACCTCTGGAAACACCATATATTTT; V: TRBV29-1; D: TRBD1; J: TRBJ1-3; length: 14; size: many
CDR3: CASSSSGSRSYEQYF; DNA: TGTGCCAGCAGCTCGAGCGGGAGTCGGTCCTACGAGCAGTACTTC; V: TRBV28; D: TRBD2; J: TRBJ2-7; length: 15; size: few
CDR3: CASSGVGYYEQYF; DNA: TGTGCCAGCAGCGGGGTGGGCTACTACGAGCAGTACTTC; V: TRBV12-3/TRBV12-4; D: .; J: TRBJ2-7; length: 13; size: few
CDR3: CSGSGGAGETQYF; DNA: TGCAGTGGGTCCGGGGGGGCGGGAGAGACCCAGTACTTC; V: TRBV20-1; D: TRBD2; J: TRBJ2-5; length: 13; size: .
CDR3: CASSPLAGGDNEQFF; DNA: TGTGCCAGCAGTCCTCTAGCGGGGGGAGACAATGAGCAGTTCTTC; V: TRBV3-1; D: TRBD2; J: TRBJ2-1; length: 15; size: .